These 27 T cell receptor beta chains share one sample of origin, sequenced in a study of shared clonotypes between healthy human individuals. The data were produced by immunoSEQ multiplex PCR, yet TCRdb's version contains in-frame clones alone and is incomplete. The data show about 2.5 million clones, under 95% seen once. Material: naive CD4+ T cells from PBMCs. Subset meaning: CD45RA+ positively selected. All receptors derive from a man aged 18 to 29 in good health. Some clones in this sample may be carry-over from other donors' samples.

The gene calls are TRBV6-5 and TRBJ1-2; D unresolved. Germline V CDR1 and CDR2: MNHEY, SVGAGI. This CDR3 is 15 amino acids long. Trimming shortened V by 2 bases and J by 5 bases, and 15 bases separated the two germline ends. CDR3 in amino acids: CASSYRAAATYGYTF. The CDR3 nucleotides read TGTGCCAGCAGTTACCGTGCGGCAGCCACTTATGGCTACACCTTC.

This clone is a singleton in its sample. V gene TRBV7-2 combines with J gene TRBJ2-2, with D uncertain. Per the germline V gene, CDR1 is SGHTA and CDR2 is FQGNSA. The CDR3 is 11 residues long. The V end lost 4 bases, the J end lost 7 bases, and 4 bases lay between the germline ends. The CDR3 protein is CASSSYGELFF. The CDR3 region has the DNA TGTGCCAGCAGCTCATACGGGGAGCTGTTTTTT.

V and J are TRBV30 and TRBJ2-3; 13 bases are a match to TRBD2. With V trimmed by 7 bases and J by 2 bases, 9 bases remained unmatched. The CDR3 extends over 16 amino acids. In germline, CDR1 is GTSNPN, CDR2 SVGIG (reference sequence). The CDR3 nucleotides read TGTGCCTCCCAACCCGGGACTAGCGGGATCACAGATACGCAGTATTTT. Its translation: CASQPGTSGITDTQYF.

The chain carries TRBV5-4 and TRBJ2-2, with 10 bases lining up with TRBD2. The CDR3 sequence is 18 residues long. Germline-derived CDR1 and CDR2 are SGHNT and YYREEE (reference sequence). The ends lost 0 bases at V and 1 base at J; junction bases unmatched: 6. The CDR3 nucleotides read TGTGCCAGCAGCTTGGCAGGTTTAGCGGGAGGGAACACCGGGGAGCTGTTTTTT. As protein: CASSLAGLAGGNTGELFF.

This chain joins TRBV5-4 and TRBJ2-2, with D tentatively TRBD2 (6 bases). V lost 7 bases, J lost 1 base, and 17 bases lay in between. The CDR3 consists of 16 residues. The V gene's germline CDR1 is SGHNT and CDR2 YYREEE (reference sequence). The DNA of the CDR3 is TGTGCCAGCTCGTTCGGGGGACTTTGGAACACCGGGGAGCTGTTTTTT. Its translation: CASSFGGLWNTGELFF.

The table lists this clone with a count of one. This chain's CDR3 is CASSTLAGGGYNEQFF. DNA for the CDR3: TGTGCCAGCAGCACCCTAGCGGGAGGGGGTTACAATGAGCAGTTCTTC. The V and J genes are TRBV9 and TRBJ2-1; TRBD2 matches at 12 bases. The CDR3 covers 16 residues. V lost 4 bases to trimming and J lost 4 bases; unmatched junction nucleotides: 6. Germline V gives CDR1 SGDLS, CDR2 YYNGEE.

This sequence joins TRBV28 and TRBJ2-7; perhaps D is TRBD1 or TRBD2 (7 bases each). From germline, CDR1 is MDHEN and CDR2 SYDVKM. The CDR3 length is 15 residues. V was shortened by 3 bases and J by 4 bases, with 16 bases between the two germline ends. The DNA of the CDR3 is TGTGCCAGCAGTTTGGGGGGGACAGCCTTTTACGAGCAGTACTTC. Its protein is CASSLGGTAFYEQYF.

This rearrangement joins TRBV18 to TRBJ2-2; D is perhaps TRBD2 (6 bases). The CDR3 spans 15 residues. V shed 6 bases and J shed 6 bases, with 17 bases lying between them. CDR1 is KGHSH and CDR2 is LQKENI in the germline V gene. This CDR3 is CASSRGAAGPGELFF. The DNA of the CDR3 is TGTGCCAGCTCTCGCGGGGCCGCGGGTCCCGGGGAGCTGTTTTTT.

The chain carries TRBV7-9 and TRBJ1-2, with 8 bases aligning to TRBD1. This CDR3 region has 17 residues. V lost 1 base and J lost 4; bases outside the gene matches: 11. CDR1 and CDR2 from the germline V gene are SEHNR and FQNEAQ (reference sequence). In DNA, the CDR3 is TGTGCCAGCAGCTTAGAGGGGATCGGACAGGGTATCTATGGCTACACCTTC. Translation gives CASSLEGIGQGIYGYTF.

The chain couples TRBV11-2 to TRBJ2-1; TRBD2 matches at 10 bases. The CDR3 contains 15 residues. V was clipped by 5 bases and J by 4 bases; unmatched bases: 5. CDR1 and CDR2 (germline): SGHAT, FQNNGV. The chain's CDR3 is CASSTTSGSYNEQFF. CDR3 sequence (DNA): TGTGCCAGCAGCACGACTAGCGGGTCATACAATGAGCAGTTCTTC.

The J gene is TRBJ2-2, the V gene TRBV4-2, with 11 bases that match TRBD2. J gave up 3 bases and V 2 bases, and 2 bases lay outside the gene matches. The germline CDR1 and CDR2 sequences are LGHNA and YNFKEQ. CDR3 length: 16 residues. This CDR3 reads CASSQLAGGHTGELFF. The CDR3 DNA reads TGTGCCAGCAGCCAATTAGCGGGAGGGCACACCGGGGAGCTGTTTTTT.

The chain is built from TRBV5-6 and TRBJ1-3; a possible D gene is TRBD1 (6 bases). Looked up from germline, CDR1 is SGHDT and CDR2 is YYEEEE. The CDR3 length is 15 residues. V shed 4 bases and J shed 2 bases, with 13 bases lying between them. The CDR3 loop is CASSLPGGPGNTIYF. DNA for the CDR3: TGTGCCAGCAGCCTCCCGGGGGGCCCTGGAAACACCATATATTTT.

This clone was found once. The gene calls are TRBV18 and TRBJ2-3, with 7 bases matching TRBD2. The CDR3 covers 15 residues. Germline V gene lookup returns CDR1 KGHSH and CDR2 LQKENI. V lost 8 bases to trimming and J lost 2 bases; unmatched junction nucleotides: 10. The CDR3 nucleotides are TGTGCCAGCGCACGCGGGGCGGGAGTCACAGATACGCAGTATTTT. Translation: CASARGAGVTDTQYF.

The chain's CDR3 is CASSQEMGTGGSGANVLTF. DNA for the CDR3: TGTGCCAGCAGCCAAGAGATGGGGACAGGGGGCTCTGGGGCCAACGTCCTGACTTTC. This sequence joins TRBV14 and TRBJ2-6, with 11 positions matching TRBD1. J gave up 0 bases and V 0 bases, and 4 bases lay outside the gene matches. Germline assignment: CDR1 SGHDN and CDR2 FVKESK. The CDR3 sequence is 19 residues long.

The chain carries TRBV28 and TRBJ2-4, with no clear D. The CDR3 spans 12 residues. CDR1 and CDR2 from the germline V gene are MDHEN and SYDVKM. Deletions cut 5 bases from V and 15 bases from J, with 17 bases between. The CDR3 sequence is CASSVRRSTRYF. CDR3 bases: TGTGCCAGCAGTGTACGACGGAGCACTCGGTACTTC.

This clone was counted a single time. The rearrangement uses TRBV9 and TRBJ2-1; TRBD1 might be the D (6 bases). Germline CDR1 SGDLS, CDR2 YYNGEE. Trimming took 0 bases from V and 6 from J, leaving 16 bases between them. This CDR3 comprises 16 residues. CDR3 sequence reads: CASSVVYWQGINEQFF. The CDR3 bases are TGTGCCAGCAGCGTAGTTTATTGGCAGGGGATCAATGAGCAGTTCTTC.

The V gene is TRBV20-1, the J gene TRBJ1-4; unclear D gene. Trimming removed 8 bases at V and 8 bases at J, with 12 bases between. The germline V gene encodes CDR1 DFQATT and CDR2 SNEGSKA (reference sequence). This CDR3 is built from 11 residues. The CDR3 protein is CSQNRGEKLFF. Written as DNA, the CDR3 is TGCAGTCAAAACAGAGGCGAAAAACTGTTTTTT.

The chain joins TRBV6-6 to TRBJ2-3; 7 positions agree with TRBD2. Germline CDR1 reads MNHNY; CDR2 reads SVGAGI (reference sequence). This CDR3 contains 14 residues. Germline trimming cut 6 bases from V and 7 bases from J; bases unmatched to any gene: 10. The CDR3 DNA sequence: TGTGCCAGCAGGGAAGAGCCACTAGCGCATACGCAGTATTTT. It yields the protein CASREEPLAHTQYF.

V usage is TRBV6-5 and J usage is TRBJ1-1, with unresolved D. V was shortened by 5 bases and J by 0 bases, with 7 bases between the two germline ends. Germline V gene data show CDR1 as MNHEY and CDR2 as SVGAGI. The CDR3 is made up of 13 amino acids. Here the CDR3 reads CASSNGMNTEAFF. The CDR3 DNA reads TGTGCCAGCAGTAACGGAATGAACACTGAAGCTTTCTTT.

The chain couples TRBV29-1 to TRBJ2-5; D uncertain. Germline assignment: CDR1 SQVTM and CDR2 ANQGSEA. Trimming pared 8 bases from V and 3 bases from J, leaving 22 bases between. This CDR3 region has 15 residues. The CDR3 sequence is CSSRRAAGVKETQYF. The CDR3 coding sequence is TGCAGCTCCCGCCGGGCCGCAGGAGTCAAAGAGACCCAGTACTTC.

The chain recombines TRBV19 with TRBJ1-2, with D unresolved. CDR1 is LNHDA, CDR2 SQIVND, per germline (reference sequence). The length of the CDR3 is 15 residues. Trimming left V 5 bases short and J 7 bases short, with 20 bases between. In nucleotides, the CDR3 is TGTGCCAGTAGTCGGAGGGATCTGCGGACTGGTGGCTACACCTTC. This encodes CASSRRDLRTGGYTF.

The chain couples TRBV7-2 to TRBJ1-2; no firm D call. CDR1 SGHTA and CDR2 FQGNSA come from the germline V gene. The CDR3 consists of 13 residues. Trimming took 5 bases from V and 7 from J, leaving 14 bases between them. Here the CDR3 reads CASSPMAVLGYTF. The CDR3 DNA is TGTGCCAGCAGCCCCATGGCCGTCCTTGGCTACACCTTC.

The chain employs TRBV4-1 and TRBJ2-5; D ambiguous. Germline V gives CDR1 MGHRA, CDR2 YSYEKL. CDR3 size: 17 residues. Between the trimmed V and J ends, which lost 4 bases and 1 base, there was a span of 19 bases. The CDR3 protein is CASSLPPSKRPQETQYF. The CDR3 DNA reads TGCGCCAGCAGCCTCCCCCCCAGCAAAAGGCCCCAAGAGACCCAGTACTTC.

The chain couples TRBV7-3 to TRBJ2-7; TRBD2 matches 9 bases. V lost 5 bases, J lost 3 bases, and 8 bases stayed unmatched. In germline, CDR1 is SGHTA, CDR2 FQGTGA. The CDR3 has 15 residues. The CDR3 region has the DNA TGTGCCAGCAGCCGCTCGGGTAGCGGGGGCTACGAGCAGTACTTC. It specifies CASSRSGSGGYEQYF.

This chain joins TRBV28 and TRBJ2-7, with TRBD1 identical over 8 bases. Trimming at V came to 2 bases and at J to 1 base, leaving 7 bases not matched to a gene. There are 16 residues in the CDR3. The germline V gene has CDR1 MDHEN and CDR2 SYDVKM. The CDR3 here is CASSLRGQGFSYEQYF. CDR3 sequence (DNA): TGTGCCAGCAGTTTACGAGGACAGGGCTTTTCCTACGAGCAGTACTTC.

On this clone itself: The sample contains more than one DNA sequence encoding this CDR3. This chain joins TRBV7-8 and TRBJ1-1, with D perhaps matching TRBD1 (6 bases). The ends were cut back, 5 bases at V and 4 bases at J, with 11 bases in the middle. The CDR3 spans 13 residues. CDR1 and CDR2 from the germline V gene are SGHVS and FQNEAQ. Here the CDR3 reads CASSLLRGTEAFF. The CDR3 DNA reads TGTGCCAGCAGCCTCCTCAGGGGCACTGAAGCTTTCTTT.

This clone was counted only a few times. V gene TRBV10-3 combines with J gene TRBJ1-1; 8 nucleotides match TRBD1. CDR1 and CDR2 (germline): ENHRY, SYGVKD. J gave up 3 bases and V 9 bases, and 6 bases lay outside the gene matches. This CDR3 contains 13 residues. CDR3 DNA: TGTGCCATACAGGGGGGAGGGTACACTGAAGCTTTCTTT. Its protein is CAIQGGGYTEAFF.